Listed here are 27 T cell receptor beta chains from one sample, sequenced in a study of cytomegalovirus exposure and HLA in healthy donors. Researchers ran the PCR with 60 Vbeta and 13 Jbeta primers. Measured with immunoSEQ multiplex PCR; TCRdb has only the in-frame clones, and not every one. This sample contains 55,000 to 80,000 clones. The sample consisted of PBMCs. Every receptor here comes from a man in his forties in good health and CMV-seronegative.

This chain connects TRBV5-4 to TRBJ2-2, with TRBD1 identical over 7 bases. From germline, CDR1 is SGHNT and CDR2 YYREEE (reference sequence). The V and J ends lost 2 bases and 6 bases, in that order; junction bases with no gene match: 7. The CDR3 spans 15 residues. The CDR3 nucleotides read TGTGCCAGCAGCTTTTTTACAGGGGAGCCCGGGGAGCTGTTTTTT. This sequence encodes CASSFFTGEPGELFF. The variable domain in full, completed from reference TRBV5-4 and TRBJ2-2, reads ETGVTQSPTHLIKTRGQQVTLRCSSQSGHNTVSWYQQALGQGPQFIFQYYREEENGRGNFPPRFSGLQFPNYSSELNVNALELDDSALYLCASSFFTGEPGELFFGEGSRLTVL.

The chain has TRBV5-1 and TRBJ2-3; TRBD1 aligns across 12 bases. The CDR3 extends over 19 amino acids. V shed 3 bases and J 2 bases; nucleotides not matched to a gene: 13. Germline V CDR1 and CDR2: SGHRS, YFSETQ. In DNA form, the CDR3 reads TGCGCCAGCAGCTGGACTCCGGGACAGGGGGCGGCTTCCACAGATACGCAGTATTTT. Encoded protein: CASSWTPGQGAASTDTQYF.

The chain is built from TRBV5-4 and TRBJ2-5; D not resolved. The CDR3 loop spans 15 amino acids. The germline V and J ends were trimmed by 0 bases and 5 bases, with 14 bases remaining between them. Per the germline V gene, CDR1 is SGHNT and CDR2 is YYREEE (reference sequence). CDR3 coding DNA: TGTGCCAGCAGCTTGGGGGCCGGCATCCGGGAGACCCAGTACTTC. Encoded protein: CASSLGAGIRETQYF. Supplemented by reference TRBV5-4 and TRBJ2-5, the full variable domain reads ETGVTQSPTHLIKTRGQQVTLRCSSQSGHNTVSWYQQALGQGPQFIFQYYREEENGRGNFPPRFSGLQFPNYSSELNVNALELDDSALYLCASSLGAGIRETQYFGPGTRLLVL.

The rearrangement joins TRBV11-1 to TRBJ2-5; 7 positions agree with TRBD2. This CDR3 is 14 amino acids long. After removal of 5 bases from V and 4 bases from J, the junction contained 7 bases not matched to a gene. Germline CDR1 is SGHAT and CDR2 is FQDESV (reference sequence). The CDR3: CASSRRLAGETQYF. CDR3 DNA: TGTGCCAGCAGCCGTAGACTAGCAGGAGAGACCCAGTACTTC. The full variable domain, in which reference TRBV11-1 and TRBJ2-5 provide the parts outside the CDR3, is EAEVAQSPRYKITEKSQAVAFWCDPISGHATLYWYRQILGQGPELLVQFQDESVVDDSQLPKDRFSAERLKGVDSTLKIQPAELGDSAMYLCASSRRLAGETQYFGPGTRLLVL.

The gene calls are TRBV5-5 and TRBJ1-1; 8 bases line up with TRBD1. The CDR3 spans 15 residues. Germline V gene sequence: CDR1 SGHKS, CDR2 YYEKEE (reference sequence). J was trimmed by 4 bases and V by 6 bases; bases with no gene match: 11. CDR3 loop: CASNRAGGDSTEAFF. CDR3 sequence (DNA): TGTGCCAGCAACCGAGCAGGGGGCGACAGCACTGAAGCTTTCTTT.

CDR3 bases: TGTGCCAGCAGCGGAGGAGGACAGGGATTTTCCCACGAGCAGTACTTC. Protein product: CASSGGGQGFSHEQYF. The V gene is TRBV5-4, the J gene TRBJ2-7; TRBD1 aligns across 8 bases. The CDR3 is made up of 16 amino acids. CDR1 is SGHNT and CDR2 is YYREEE in the germline V gene (reference sequence). V lost 4 bases and J lost 5; bases outside the gene matches: 14.

The V and J genes are TRBV25-1 and TRBJ1-1; D gene unclear. The CDR3 runs 10 residues. Looked up from germline, CDR1 is MGHDK and CDR2 is SYGVNS. V was shortened by 7 bases and J by 4 bases, with 4 bases between the two germline ends. CDR3 coding DNA: TGTGCCAGCACCGGCACTGAAGCTTTCTTT. Amino acid sequence: CASTGTEAFF.

V gene TRBV7-3 combines with J gene TRBJ2-2; the match to TRBD1 covers 8 bases. The CDR3 consists of 15 residues. Germline trimming cut 4 bases from V and 10 bases from J; bases unmatched to any gene: 11. The germline V gene encodes CDR1 SGHTA and CDR2 FQGTGA. DNA for the CDR3: TGTGCCAGCAGCTCCCAGGGGGCGAGGGAGACGGAGCTGTTTTTT. Translating gives CASSSQGARETELFF.

The CDR3 DNA is TGTGCCAGCAGTTCACTCCGGGACAGGGTTGAGACCCAGTACTTC. It translates to CASSSLRDRVETQYF. The V call is TRBV6-5, the J call TRBJ2-5; 9 positions agree with TRBD1. The CDR3 is made up of 15 amino acids. Germline trimming cut 4 bases from V and 5 bases from J; bases unmatched to any gene: 8. Germline V lookup: CDR1 MNHEY, CDR2 SVGAGI.

The CDR3 bases are TGTGCCAGCAGTCCCGGGACAGGGGGCTACGAGCAGTACTTC. Translated: CASSPGTGGYEQYF. The rearrangement uses TRBV28 and TRBJ2-7, with 11 bases that match TRBD1. The CDR3 spans 14 residues. Germline V lookup: CDR1 MDHEN, CDR2 SYDVKM. V was pared by 5 bases and J by 3 bases, with 3 bases of the junction left unmatched.

The V gene is TRBV18, the J gene TRBJ1-1; no definite D call. The V end lost 0 bases, the J end lost 1 base, and 9 bases lay between the germline ends. The CDR3 consists of 15 residues. Germline V lookup: CDR1 KGHSH, CDR2 LQKENI. The CDR3 sequence: CASSPPEVPNTEAFF. The CDR3 DNA sequence: TGTGCCAGCTCACCACCGGAGGTGCCGAACACTGAAGCTTTCTTT. Combining the CDR3 with reference TRBV18 and TRBJ1-1 gives the whole variable domain NAGVMQNPRHLVRRRGQEARLRCSPMKGHSHVYWYRQLPEEGLKFMVYLQKENIIDESGMPKERFSAEFPKEGPSILRIQQVVRGDSAAYFCASSPPEVPNTEAFFGQGTRLTVV.

V is TRBV2 and J is TRBJ1-1; D possibly corresponds to TRBD1 (6 bases). Trimming shortened V by 6 bases and J by 4 bases, and 18 bases separated the two germline ends. The CDR3 length is 15 residues. From germline, CDR1 is SNHLY and CDR2 FYNNEI. The CDR3: CASRIQGLGSTEAFF. The CDR3 DNA is TGTGCCAGCAGAATACAGGGTCTTGGGAGCACTGAAGCTTTCTTT.

This chain uses TRBV30 with TRBJ1-4; tentative D call: TRBD1 (5 bases). In germline, CDR1 is GTSNPN, CDR2 SVGIG (reference sequence). V lost 0 bases, J lost 8 bases, and 16 bases lay in between. The CDR3 has 15 amino acids. This chain's CDR3 is CAWSVRGQGGEKLFF. The CDR3 DNA follows: TGTGCCTGGAGTGTACGGGGCCAGGGAGGGGAAAAACTGTTTTTT.

The chain couples TRBV5-1 to TRBJ1-1; 10 bases fit TRBD1. The CDR3 is 15 residues long. Trimming removed 4 bases from V and 1 base from J; junction bases left unmatched: 4. In germline, CDR1 is SGHRS, CDR2 YFSETQ. In DNA form, the CDR3 reads TGCGCCAGCAGCCCGCGGACAGGGGGGAACACTGAAGCTTTCTTT. It specifies CASSPRTGGNTEAFF.

This chain uses TRBV19 with TRBJ1-1; D gene ambiguous. V was cut by 3 bases and J by 5 bases, with 10 bases left in between. Germline V gives CDR1 LNHDA, CDR2 SQIVND (reference sequence). The CDR3 is 13 amino acids. The CDR3 spells CASSIGGGTEAFF. The CDR3 nucleotides read TGTGCCAGTAGTATCGGAGGCGGTACTGAAGCTTTCTTT.

This sequence joins TRBV19 and TRBJ1-1, with 10 bases that match TRBD1. The CDR3 runs 16 residues. With V trimmed by 5 bases and J by 4 bases, 10 bases remained unmatched. The V gene's germline CDR1 is LNHDA and CDR2 SQIVND (reference sequence). The CDR3 sequence: CASSSRDRGLSTEAFF. Written as DNA, the CDR3 is TGTGCCAGTAGTTCCCGGGACAGGGGTCTTAGCACTGAAGCTTTCTTT.

The chain is built from TRBV6-6 and TRBJ1-5; D is uncertain. The V gene's germline CDR1 is MNHNY and CDR2 SVGAGI (reference sequence). The CDR3 runs 13 residues. V lost 7 bases and J lost 3, with 10 bases in between. The CDR3 reads CASTQVNNQPQHF. DNA of the CDR3: TGTGCCAGCACCCAGGTTAACAATCAGCCCCAGCATTTT.

The CDR3 loop reads CASSQVSAKNIQYF. CDR3 nucleotides: TGTGCCAGCAGCCAAGTCTCAGCCAAAAACATTCAGTACTTC. The J gene is TRBJ2-4, the V gene TRBV4-2; D call uncertain. The V and J ends lost 1 base and 0 bases respectively, with 4 bases between them. The CDR3 has 14 residues. Per the germline V gene, CDR1 is LGHNA and CDR2 is YNFKEQ.

This chain uses TRBV6-4 with TRBJ2-3; 7 bases agree with TRBD1. The CDR3 is 15 residues long. CDR1 and CDR2 from the germline V gene are MRHNA and SNTAGT. Trimming cost V 6 bases and J 3 bases; bases outside gene matches: 9. CDR3 sequence reads: CASSTGALGTDTQYF. DNA of the CDR3: TGTGCCAGCAGCACAGGGGCCCTTGGAACAGATACGCAGTATTTT.

The CDR3: CASSLRQPTDTQYF. The CDR3, as DNA: TGTGCCAGCAGCCTACGACAGCCCACAGATACGCAGTATTTT. The chain recombines TRBV13 with TRBJ2-3, with D tentatively TRBD1 (5 bases). This CDR3 contains 14 residues. Germline V gives CDR1 PRHDT, CDR2 FYEKMQ (reference sequence). The ends were cut back, 5 bases at V and 2 bases at J, with 11 bases in the middle. Complete variable domain (other parts from reference TRBV13 and TRBJ2-3): AAGVIQSPRHLIKEKRETATLKCYPIPRHDTVYWYQQGPGQDPQFLISFYEKMQSDKGSIPDRFSAQQFSDYHSELNMSSLELGDSALYFCASSLRQPTDTQYFGPGTRLTVL.

With regard to this clone: The junction departs from germline at one end; a sequencing error may be responsible. V and J are TRBV6-6 and TRBJ1-5, with 9 bases aligning to TRBD1. Germline V gene data show CDR1 as MNHNY and CDR2 as SVGAGI (reference sequence). The CDR3 has 15 residues. In DNA, the CDR3 is TGTACCAGCAGGCCTACAGGGGGCGGGAATCAGCCCCAGCATTTT. It specifies CTSRPTGGGNQPQHF.

The V gene is TRBV5-5, the J gene TRBJ2-5; the match to TRBD2 covers 10 bases. The germline V gene has CDR1 SGHKS and CDR2 YYEKEE (reference sequence). This CDR3 region has 18 residues. The V gene end was trimmed by 0 bases and the J gene end by 1 base; junction bases not matched to a gene: 9. The CDR3 DNA reads TGTGCCAGCAGCTTGGTGGTGCGGGCTAGCGGGGGCCAAGAGACCCAGTACTTC. Residues: CASSLVVRASGGQETQYF.

The chain has TRBV30 and TRBJ1-3; D ambiguous. The V end lost 0 bases, the J end lost 0 bases, and 9 bases lay between the germline ends. The CDR3 sequence is 15 residues long. Germline-derived CDR1 and CDR2 are GTSNPN and SVGIG (reference sequence). CDR3 sequence (DNA): TGTGCCTGGAGTGTAACCGGGATCTCTGGAAACACCATATATTTT. This codes for CAWSVTGISGNTIYF.

The chain carries TRBV4-1 and TRBJ2-3; the D is unclear. This CDR3 is built from 17 residues. V lost 1 base, J lost 2 bases, and 16 bases lay in between. CDR1 MGHRA and CDR2 YSYEKL come from the germline V gene. The CDR3 DNA sequence: TGCGCCAGCAGCCAAGCTCTGACTCAAGAACCCACAGATACGCAGTATTTT. Translated, it gives CASSQALTQEPTDTQYF.

The CDR3 protein is CASRVGTEYGYTF. DNA for the CDR3: TGCGCCAGCAGAGTCGGGACAGAGTATGGCTACACCTTC. This chain joins TRBV5-1 and TRBJ1-2; 7 positions match TRBD1. J was trimmed by 5 bases and V by 5 bases; bases with no gene match: 6. CDR1 SGHRS and CDR2 YFSETQ come from the germline V gene. CDR3 length: 13 amino acids.

The rearrangement links TRBV2 to TRBJ2-5, with D possibly matching TRBD2 (5 bases). Trimming shortened V by 4 bases and J by 5 bases, and 11 bases separated the two germline ends. Germline V gives CDR1 SNHLY, CDR2 FYNNEI. The length of the CDR3 is 13 residues. The CDR3 bases are TGTGCCAGCAGTGGGACTTTAAGGGAGACCCAGTACTTC. Translated, it gives CASSGTLRETQYF.

The genes are TRBV11-2 and TRBJ1-1; 8 bases fit TRBD1. V gave up 1 base and J gave up 11 bases; unmatched junction bases: 6. This CDR3 is built from 13 residues. Germline CDR1 SGHAT, CDR2 FQNNGV. The CDR3 DNA sequence: TGTGCCAGCAGCTTAGTGGACAGGGTGGGGGCTTTCTTT. The encoded protein is CASSLVDRVGAFF.